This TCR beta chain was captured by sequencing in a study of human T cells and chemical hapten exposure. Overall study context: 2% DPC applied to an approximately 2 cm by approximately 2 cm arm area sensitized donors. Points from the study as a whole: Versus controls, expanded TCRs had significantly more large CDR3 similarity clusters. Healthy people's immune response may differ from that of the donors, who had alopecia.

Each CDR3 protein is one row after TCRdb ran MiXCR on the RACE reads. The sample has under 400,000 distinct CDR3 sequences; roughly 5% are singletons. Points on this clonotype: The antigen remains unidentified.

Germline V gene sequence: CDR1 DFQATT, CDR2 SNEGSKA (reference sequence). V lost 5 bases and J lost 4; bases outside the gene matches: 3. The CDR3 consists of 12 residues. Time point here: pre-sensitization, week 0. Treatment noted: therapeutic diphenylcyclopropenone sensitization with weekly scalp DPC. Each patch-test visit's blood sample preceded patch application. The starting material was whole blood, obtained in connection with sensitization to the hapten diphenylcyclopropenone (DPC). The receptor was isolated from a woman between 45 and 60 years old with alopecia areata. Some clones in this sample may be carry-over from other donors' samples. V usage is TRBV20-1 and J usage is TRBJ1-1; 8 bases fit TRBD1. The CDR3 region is CSAWTGPTEAFF. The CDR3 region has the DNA TGCAGTGCTTGGACAGGGCCCACTGAAGCTTTCTTT.